Below, 9 T cell receptor beta chains from the same sample are listed, as sequenced in a study of shared clonotypes between healthy human individuals (dated by TCRdb to between 2020 and 2021). Library preparation used the immunoSEQ multiplex PCR assay. TCRdb stores this immuneACCESS table with in-frame sequences only. Part of the clones is absent; in the studies checked, under half of the shortfall reflects unresolved V genes, and no reason is known for the rest. This sample holds about 1.5 million clones; around 97% were observed only once. Of the sample, 1.2% is held by the ten largest clones. The sequenced sample was naive CD4+ T cells sorted from blood. The label giving this sample's cell subset or site can be read as: CD45RA+ positively selected. The receptors stem from a man aged 25-45 years in good health.

The chain is built from TRBV28 and TRBJ1-1; D gene uncertain. Trimming cost V 2 bases and J 9 bases, with 10 bases left between them. Germline V gene lookup returns CDR1 MDHEN and CDR2 SYDVKM. The length of the CDR3 is 12 residues. This CDR3 reads CASSLIRQKAFF. As DNA, the CDR3 is TGTGCCAGCAGTTTAATTAGGCAGAAAGCTTTCTTT.

The J gene is TRBJ2-6, the V gene TRBV9; D not certain. CDR1 is SGDLS, CDR2 YYNGEE, per germline. V lost 1 base, J lost 0 bases, and 2 bases lay in between. This CDR3 has 14 amino acids. CDR3 region: CASSVISGANVLTF. The CDR3, as DNA: TGTGCCAGCAGCGTAATCTCTGGGGCCAACGTCCTGACTTTC.

The chain combines TRBV9 with TRBJ1-4; D remains unclear. The V end was cut by 1 base, the J end by 5 bases, with 12 bases between. In germline, CDR1 is SGDLS, CDR2 YYNGEE. The CDR3 contains 15 residues. CDR3 protein: CASSVLPVGNEKLFF. The CDR3 region has the DNA TGTGCCAGCAGCGTACTACCAGTGGGGAATGAAAAACTGTTTTTT.

The genes are TRBV7-2 and TRBJ2-7; D gene uncertain. Per the germline V gene, CDR1 is SGHTA and CDR2 is FQGNSA. Trimming cost V 2 bases and J 2 bases, with 13 bases left between them. This CDR3 spans 15 amino acids. In nucleotides, the CDR3 is TGTGCCAGCAGCTTATACCGTGGACCTCCCTACGAGCAGTACTTC. It codes for CASSLYRGPPYEQYF.

A word on this clone: Sequence at one end of the junction differs from germline and may be a read error. The chain carries TRBV7-2 and TRBJ2-3; D remains unclear. Germline V CDR1 and CDR2: SGHTA, FQGNSA. The length of the CDR3 is 13 residues. In DNA form, the CDR3 reads TGTGCCAGCAGCTTAAGGGCACGTTCAGGCGGTCGGTTT. Its protein is CASSLRARSGGRF.

The chain carries TRBV19 and TRBJ2-1; the D gene is possibly TRBD2 (6 bases). The CDR3 is made up of 12 amino acids. The germline V gene encodes CDR1 LNHDA and CDR2 SQIVND (reference sequence). The ends were cut back, 9 bases at V and 8 bases at J, with 14 bases in the middle. The CDR3 here is CASGDFGDEQFF. In DNA, the CDR3 is TGTGCCAGCGGGGACTTCGGGGATGAGCAGTTCTTC.

The chain carries TRBV7-9 and TRBJ2-7; D is unresolved. V was clipped by 1 base and J by 0 bases, with 10 bases between them. CDR1 and CDR2 (germline): SEHNR, FQNEAQ (reference sequence). The CDR3 consists of 15 residues. The CDR3 region has the DNA TGTGCCAGCAGCTTAGTAAGGGCAGTCTCCTACGAGCAGTACTTC. The encoded protein is CASSLVRAVSYEQYF. Using reference TRBV7-9 and TRBJ2-7 for the parts outside the CDR3, the full variable domain is DTGVSQNPRHKITKRGQNVTFRCDPISEHNRLYWYRQTLGQGPEFLTYFQNEAQLEKSRLLSDRFSAERPKGSFSTLEIQRTEQGDSAMYLCASSLVRAVSYEQYFGPGTRLTVT.

The V call is TRBV7-6, the J call TRBJ2-2; D is uncertain. The CDR3 is 16 residues long. Germline-derived CDR1 and CDR2 are SGHVS and FNYEAQ. V lost 5 bases, J lost 5 bases, and 18 bases lay in between. In nucleotides, the CDR3 is TGTGCCAGCAGCCCCCGTGGACCGAAGAGGACCGGGGAGCTGTTTTTT. It yields the protein CASSPRGPKRTGELFF. The full variable domain, rest sourced from reference TRBV7-6 and TRBJ2-2, is GAGVSQSPRYKVTKRGQDVALRCDPISGHVSLYWYRQALGQGPEFLTYFNYEAQQDKSGLPNDRFSAERPEGSISTLTIQRTEQRDSAMYRCASSPRGPKRTGELFFGEGSRLTVL.

CDR3 amino acids: CASSPEGQGFRNEQFF. The CDR3 DNA reads TGTGCCAGCTCACCCGAGGGACAGGGGTTTCGCAATGAGCAGTTCTTC. The chain links TRBV18 to TRBJ2-1; 10 bases are a match to TRBD1. Germline CDR1 KGHSH, CDR2 LQKENI. The CDR3 has 16 amino acids. V was clipped by 3 bases and J by 6 bases; unmatched bases: 8.